These T cell receptor beta chains were read from a single sample in a study of T cell responses to AZD1222 COVID-19 vaccine. Profiling relied on immunoSEQ multiplex PCR, and the TCRdb table lists in-frame clones only, not all of them. The table includes just under 150,000 clones, 89% detected once. Sequenced material: peripheral blood, taken 28 days after the second AZD1222 dose. These receptor sequences come from an adult who received the AZD1222 COVID-19 vaccine. CDR3s include the opening cysteine and the closing phenylalanine or tryptophan.

V gene	J gene	CDR3 protein
TRBV4-1	TRBJ1-2	CASSPGTGAHGYTF
TRBV25-1	TRBJ2-4	CASSGREWAKNIQYF
TRBV5-6	TRBJ2-3	CASSLAGTWDTQYF
TRBV15	TRBJ1-2	CATRQNYGYTF
TRBV5-1	TRBJ2-3	CASSLARLAGGPDTQYF
TRBV4-2	TRBJ2-1	CASSQDSFSGISYNEQFF
TRBV28	TRBJ2-7	CASSFPIGTGGNYEQYF
TRBV30	TRBJ2-1	CAWGDGQPSYNEQFF
TRBV30	TRBJ1-1	CAWRADLNTEAFF
TRBV7-3	TRBJ1-5	CASSPTAGSNQPQHF
TRBV15	TRBJ1-1	CATSRASHRGDTEAFF
TRBV3-1/TRBV3-2	TRBJ2-7	CASSQVDRGEWEQYF
TRBV28	TRBJ1-1	CASRQTGPGAFF
TRBV7-9	TRBJ2-1	CASSPTSGTSYNEQFF
TRBV5-1	TRBJ2-2	CASRPPGGLNTGELFF
TRBV4-3	TRBJ1-1	CASSHSLEGTEAFF
TRBV4-2	TRBJ1-1	CASSPQHAQGGITEAFF
TRBV4-2	TRBJ1-1	CASSQDFDREAFF
TRBV9	TRBJ1-1	CASSVSGAVTEAFF
TRBV6-5	TRBJ2-2	CASSYWTTNTGELFF
TRBV6-6	TRBJ2-7	CASSTQGNEQYF
TRBV5-4	TRBJ2-2	CASSLDFSNTGELFF
TRBV7-6	TRBJ1-1	CASSFSMGTTSMNTEAFF
TRBV19	TRBJ2-2	CASSPVERVRAGELFF
TRBV6-5	TRBJ1-1	CASSYEMNTEAFF
TRBV7-9	TRBJ2-3	CASTPGRGGTDTQYF